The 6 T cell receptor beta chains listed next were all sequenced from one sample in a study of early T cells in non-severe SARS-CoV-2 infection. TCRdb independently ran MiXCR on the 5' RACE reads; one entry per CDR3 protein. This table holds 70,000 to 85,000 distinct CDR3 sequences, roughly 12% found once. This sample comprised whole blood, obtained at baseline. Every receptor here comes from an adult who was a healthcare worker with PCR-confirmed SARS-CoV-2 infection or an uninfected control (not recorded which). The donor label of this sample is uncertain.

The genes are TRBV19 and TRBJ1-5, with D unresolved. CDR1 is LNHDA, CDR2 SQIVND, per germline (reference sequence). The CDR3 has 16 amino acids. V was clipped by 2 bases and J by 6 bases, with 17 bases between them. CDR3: CASSIWTAGRSQPQHF. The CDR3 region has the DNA TGTGCCAGTAGTATATGGACCGCAGGAAGGAGTCAGCCCCAGCATTTT.

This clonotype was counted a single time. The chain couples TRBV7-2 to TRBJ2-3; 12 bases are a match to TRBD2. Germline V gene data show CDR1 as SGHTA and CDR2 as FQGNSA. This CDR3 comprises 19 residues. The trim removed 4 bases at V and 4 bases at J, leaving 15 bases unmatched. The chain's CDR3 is CASSSLPQLAGGLADTQYF. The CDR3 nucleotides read TGTGCCAGCAGCTCCCTACCCCAGCTAGCGGGAGGGCTAGCAGATACGCAGTATTTT.

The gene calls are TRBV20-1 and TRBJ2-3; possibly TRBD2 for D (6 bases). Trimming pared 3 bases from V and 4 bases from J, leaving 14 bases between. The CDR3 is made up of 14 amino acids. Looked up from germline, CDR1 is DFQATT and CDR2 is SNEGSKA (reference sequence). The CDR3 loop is CSARGGAEADTQYF. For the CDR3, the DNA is TGCAGTGCTAGGGGGGGAGCAGAGGCAGATACGCAGTATTTT.

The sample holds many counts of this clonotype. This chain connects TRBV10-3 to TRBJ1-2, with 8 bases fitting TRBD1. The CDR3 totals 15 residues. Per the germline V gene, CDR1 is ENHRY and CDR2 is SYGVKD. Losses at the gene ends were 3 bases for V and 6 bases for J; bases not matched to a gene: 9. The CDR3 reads CAISDQRTGLNGYTF. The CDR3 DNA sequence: TGTGCCATCAGTGATCAGAGGACAGGGCTGAATGGCTACACCTTC.

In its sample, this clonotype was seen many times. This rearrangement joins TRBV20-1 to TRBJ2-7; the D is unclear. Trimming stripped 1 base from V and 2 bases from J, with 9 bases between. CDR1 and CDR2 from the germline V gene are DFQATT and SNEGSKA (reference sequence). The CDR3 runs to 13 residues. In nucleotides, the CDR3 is TGCAGTGCTAGAGTTATCGGAACCTACGAGCAGTACTTC. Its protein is CSARVIGTYEQYF.

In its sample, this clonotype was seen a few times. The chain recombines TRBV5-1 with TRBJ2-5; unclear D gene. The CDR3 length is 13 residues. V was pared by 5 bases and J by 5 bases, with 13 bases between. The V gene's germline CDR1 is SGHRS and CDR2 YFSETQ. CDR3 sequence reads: CASSAGPSETQYF. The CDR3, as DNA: TGCGCCAGCAGTGCAGGTCCCTCGGAGACCCAGTACTTC.